This TCR beta chain was profiled in a study of radiotherapy plus CTLA-4 blockade in lung cancer (dated by TCRdb to the late 2010s). Study-level background: Objective responses were observed in 18% of enrolled patients, and disease control was achieved in around 30%.

Broad study findings and their caveats: After treatment with radiotherapy and ipilimumab, TCR clones that originated in tumors expanded in peripheral blood. Increased serum interferon-beta after radiation, together with early dynamic changes in blood T cell clones, were reported to be the strongest predictors of response.

The germline V gene gives CDR1 as MDHEN and CDR2 as SYDVKM. V was cut back by 3 bases and J by 12 bases, leaving a gap of 9 bases between them. From the cysteine up to the phenylalanine, the CDR3 has a length of 11 residues. Left in the record is the CDR3 DNA by itself, 33 bases read in frame from the first base. In this study, focal radiation therapy paired with CTLA-4 blockade (ipilimumab) was tested in patients who had chemo-refractory metastatic non-small-cell lung cancer. The library was produced with the immunoSEQ multiplex PCR assay. The table comes from immuneACCESS by way of TCRdb, which keeps in-frame sequences with V and J called. Part of the clones is missing from these tables; in studies checked, under half for an unresolved V gene and the rest for unknown reasons. This sample gives around 77,000 clones in total; roughly 70% of them show up just once. Roughly 10% of the sample belongs to the ten largest clones.

A note on this clone: No antigen is known for it. No much larger clone is present one base from it, and per-base qualities are unavailable.

Recombination connected TRBV28 to TRBJ1-5, with an unclear D gene assignment. Sequencing was performed on peripheral blood, taken from a patient treated with radiotherapy plus ipilimumab. The source of this sequence is a human donor with non-small cell lung cancer whose response to radiotherapy plus ipilimumab could not be evaluated. For the CDR3, the sequence is CASSFAGNQHF. The bases are TGTGCCAGCAGTTTTGCCGGGAACCAGCATTTT.